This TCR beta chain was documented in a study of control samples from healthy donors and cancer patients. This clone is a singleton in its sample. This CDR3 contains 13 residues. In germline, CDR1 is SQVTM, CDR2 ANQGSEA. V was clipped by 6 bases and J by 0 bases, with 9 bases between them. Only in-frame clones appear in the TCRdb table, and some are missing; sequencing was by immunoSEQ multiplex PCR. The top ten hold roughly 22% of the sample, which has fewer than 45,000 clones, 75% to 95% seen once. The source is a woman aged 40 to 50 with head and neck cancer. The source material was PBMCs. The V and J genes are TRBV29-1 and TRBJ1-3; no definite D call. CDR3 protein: CSVVIDSGNTIYF. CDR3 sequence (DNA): TGCAGCGTCGTGATTGACTCTGGAAACACCATATATTTT.